The clone carrying this TCR beta chain was recorded at least ten times. Its specificity is not known. Regions amplified from RNA transcripts were the TCR beta CDR3 regions. The TCR CDR3 first-round RT-PCR relied on the HTBI primer set. Each CDR3 protein gets one entry after TCRdb re-called the multiplex PCR reads with MiXCR. The sample lists 360,000 or so distinct CDR3 sequences; roughly 18% were seen once. The sample originates from a study of T cells in Graves' hyperthyroidism and ophthalmopathy. The wider study: Sampling of peripheral blood happened at initial diagnosis, prior to any treatment. Study-level results: Blood also showed most of the thyroid clonotypes that were expanded above 0.001. Ophthalmopathy got predicted by the model a median around six months before its onset.

The CDR3 is 16 amino acids. CDR1 and CDR2 (germline): DFQATT, SNEGSKA (reference sequence). The V and J ends lost 6 bases and 2 bases, in that order; junction bases with no gene match: 9. The sample taken for sequencing was blood. This TCR came from a woman between 40 and 55 years old with Graves' ophthalmopathy. This chain joins TRBV20-1 and TRBJ2-3; 12 bases align to TRBD2. The CDR3, as DNA: TGCAGTGCGACGTCACTAGCGGGGGGATTCACAGATACGCAGTATTTT. It yields the protein CSATSLAGGFTDTQYF.